This passage covers 23 T cell receptor beta chains from one sample sequenced in a study of cytotoxic CD8 clonotypes in ibrutinib-treated CLL. Profiling relied on immunoSEQ multiplex PCR, and the TCRdb table lists in-frame clones only, not all of them. The table shows 250,000 to 350,000 clones, with 70% to 80% occurring only once. The source material was PBMCs, sampled at disease progression, from a patient treated with ibrutinib. These receptors originate from a human donor with chronic lymphocytic leukemia.

This chain links TRBV2 with TRBJ2-5; 9 bases fit TRBD2. The junction had 21 bases not matched to a gene; V was cut back by 5 bases and J by 5 bases. The CDR3 has 19 residues. CDR1 and CDR2 (germline): SNHLY, FYNNEI. The CDR3 loop reads CASSYRGAFSGSGIETQYF. Here the CDR3 DNA reads TGTGCCAGCAGTTACCGTGGAGCCTTTAGCGGGAGCGGAATTGAGACCCAGTACTTC.

The chain combines TRBV7-9 with TRBJ2-1; 7 bases map to TRBD1. Germline V CDR1 and CDR2: SEHNR, FQNEAQ (reference sequence). Trimming at V came to 5 bases and at J to 6 bases, leaving 7 bases not matched to a gene. CDR3 size: 14 residues. CDR3 DNA: TGTGCCAGCAGCCCCCCTCCAGGGGGCAATGAGCAGTTCTTC. It encodes CASSPPPGGNEQFF. The whole variable domain, filled in from reference TRBV7-9 and TRBJ2-1, reads DTGVSQNPRHKITKRGQNVTFRCDPISEHNRLYWYRQTLGQGPEFLTYFQNEAQLEKSRLLSDRFSAERPKGSFSTLEIQRTEQGDSAMYLCASSPPPGGNEQFFGPGTRLTVL.

The gene calls are TRBV11-2 and TRBJ2-2; D is unresolved. Germline lookup yields CDR1 SGHAT and CDR2 FQNNGV. Between the trimmed V and J ends, which lost 5 bases and 5 bases, there was a span of 6 bases. There are 12 residues in the CDR3. DNA for the CDR3: TGTGCCAGCAGCAAAAAGACCGGGGAGCTGTTTTTT. Translation gives CASSKKTGELFF.

The chain uses TRBV4-3 and TRBJ2-7, with TRBD2 as a possible D gene (6 bases). The CDR3 is made up of 15 amino acids. From germline, CDR1 is LGHNA and CDR2 YSLEER. V was shortened by 1 base and J by 1 base, with 11 bases between the two germline ends. The chain's CDR3 is CASSQAGAGSYEQYF. Here the CDR3 DNA reads TGCGCCAGCAGCCAAGCCGGGGCGGGATCCTACGAGCAGTACTTC.

The rearrangement uses TRBV4-1 and TRBJ2-7; D might be TRBD2 (6 bases). Trimming removed 0 bases at V and 4 bases at J, with 13 bases between. From germline, CDR1 is MGHRA and CDR2 YSYEKL. The CDR3 length is 15 residues. As DNA, the CDR3 is TGCGCCAGCAGCCAAGATTGGGCTGGAGGGTACGAGCAGTACTTC. Residues: CASSQDWAGGYEQYF.

The V and J genes are TRBV18 and TRBJ2-5; 10 nucleotides match TRBD1. The CDR3 runs to 15 residues. The V segment lost 6 bases and the J segment 3 bases; nucleotides outside the gene matches: 7. The V gene's germline CDR1 is KGHSH and CDR2 LQKENI. CDR3 nucleotide sequence: TGTGCCAGCTCGAACGACAGGGGGCTGAAAGAGACCCAGTACTTC. Translated: CASSNDRGLKETQYF.

The chain recombines TRBV5-1 with TRBJ1-2; tentative D call: TRBD1 (5 bases). The CDR3 has 13 amino acids. Trimming took 3 bases from V and 5 from J, leaving 11 bases between them. Germline V gene lookup returns CDR1 SGHRS and CDR2 YFSETQ. Here the CDR3 reads CASSSGQLYGYTF. The CDR3 coding sequence is TGCGCCAGCAGCTCAGGACAACTATATGGCTACACCTTC.

In its sample, this clone was seen once. V gene TRBV29-1 combines with J gene TRBJ2-1; no reliable D call. V gave up 7 bases and J gave up 0 bases, with 16 bases separating them. CDR1 is SQVTM, CDR2 ANQGSEA, per germline. This CDR3 contains 15 residues. The CDR3 DNA follows: TGCAGCGCCCGGGCGGACGGAAGCTCCTACAATGAGCAGTTCTTC. Protein sequence: CSARADGSSYNEQFF.

The chain carries TRBV19 and TRBJ1-5; D not resolved. CDR1 LNHDA and CDR2 SQIVND come from the germline V gene (reference sequence). The V end lost 7 bases, the J end lost 0 bases, and 13 bases lay between the germline ends. The CDR3 runs to 15 residues. The CDR3 region is CASTDMVVSNQPQHF. The CDR3 region has the DNA TGTGCCAGTACCGATATGGTGGTTAGCAATCAGCCCCAGCATTTT.

The V gene is TRBV7-8, the J gene TRBJ2-1; 9 nucleotides line up with TRBD1. This CDR3 has 13 amino acids. Trimming at V came to 3 bases and at J to 10 bases, leaving 4 bases not matched to a gene. Germline V CDR1 and CDR2: SGHVS, FQNEAQ. The CDR3 DNA is TGTGCCAGCAGCTTCCTTGACAGGGGGGAGCAGTTCTTC. Encoded protein: CASSFLDRGEQFF.

This chain joins TRBV19 and TRBJ1-5; D might be TRBD1 (6 bases). The V end was cut by 4 bases, the J end by 4 bases, with 8 bases between. This CDR3 is built from 13 residues. Germline-derived CDR1 and CDR2 are LNHDA and SQIVND (reference sequence). The DNA of the CDR3 is TGTGCCAGTAGTAGTCAGGGGAATCAGCCCCAGCATTTT. The encoded protein is CASSSQGNQPQHF. Full variable domain (rest looked up from reference TRBV19 and TRBJ1-5): DGGITQSPKYLFRKEGQNVTLSCEQNLNHDAMYWYRQDPGQGLRLIYYSQIVNDFQKGDIAEGYSVSREKKESFPLTVTSAQKNPTAFYLCASSSQGNQPQHFGDGTRLSIL.

This clone was found once. This chain uses TRBV7-9 with TRBJ2-2, with D possibly being TRBD1 or TRBD2 (5 bases each). The V gene's germline CDR1 is SEHNR and CDR2 FQNEAQ (reference sequence). This CDR3 comprises 17 residues. Trimming shortened V by 3 bases and J by 3 bases, and 17 bases separated the two germline ends. CDR3 nucleotide sequence: TGTGCCAGCAGCTTTCCCCTGGGCCTGGGGGACACCGGGGAGCTGTTTTTT. It translates to CASSFPLGLGDTGELFF.

V and J are TRBV5-6 and TRBJ1-5, with TRBD1 as a possible D gene (6 bases). Germline-derived CDR1 and CDR2 are SGHDT and YYEEEE. The CDR3 is 16 residues long. V was cut by 1 base and J by 6 bases, with 17 bases left in between. Here the CDR3 DNA reads TGTGCCAGCAGCTTGAGGTCAGGGGTAAAAAGTCAGCCCCAGCATTTT. It yields the protein CASSLRSGVKSQPQHF.

The V gene is TRBV6-6, the J gene TRBJ2-5, with D unclear. The V and J ends lost 2 bases and 5 bases respectively, with 6 bases between them. The CDR3 spans 12 residues. CDR1 and CDR2 (germline): MNHNY, SVGAGI (reference sequence). The CDR3 DNA is TGTGCCAGCAGTTACCCGCAGGAGACCCAGTACTTC. Its protein product is CASSYPQETQYF.

The chain uses TRBV11-2 and TRBJ1-1; D remains ambiguous. The CDR3 contains 12 residues. V shed 6 bases and J shed 6 bases, with 11 bases lying between them. Germline CDR1 is SGHAT and CDR2 is FQNNGV. In DNA, the CDR3 is TGTGCCAGCAGAGGCTCGGCGGCTGAAGCTTTCTTT. Protein: CASRGSAAEAFF.

The V gene is TRBV5-6, the J gene TRBJ2-7, with D unclear. The germline V gene has CDR1 SGHDT and CDR2 YYEEEE. Trimming pared 0 bases from V and 8 bases from J, leaving 15 bases between. CDR3 length: 14 amino acids. The CDR3 spells CASSLESKGSKQYF. Written as DNA, the CDR3 is TGTGCCAGCAGCTTGGAGAGCAAAGGTAGCAAGCAGTACTTC.

This chain connects TRBV6-5 to TRBJ1-3; weak D call: TRBD1 (5 bases). Deletions cut 5 bases from V and 0 bases from J, with 11 bases between. CDR1 is MNHEY, CDR2 SVGAGI, per germline. This CDR3 is 15 amino acids long. CDR3 sequence reads: CASSTGPTSGNTIYF. DNA for the CDR3: TGTGCCAGCAGTACAGGCCCGACCTCTGGAAACACCATATATTTT.

J is TRBJ1-2 and V is TRBV13; a weak D match, TRBD1 (5 bases). The CDR3 length is 13 residues. V lost 4 bases, J lost 3 bases, and 9 bases lay in between. Per the germline V gene, CDR1 is PRHDT and CDR2 is FYEKMQ (reference sequence). This CDR3 reads CASSSGTDYGYTF. In DNA form, the CDR3 reads TGTGCCAGCAGCTCTGGGACGGACTATGGCTACACCTTC.

The genes are TRBV18 and TRBJ2-3; 8 nucleotides line up with TRBD1. The CDR3 consists of 17 residues. The ends lost 3 bases at V and 1 base at J; junction bases unmatched: 9. In germline, CDR1 is KGHSH, CDR2 LQKENI. In DNA form, the CDR3 reads TGTGCCAGCTCACCGCCGCTCCAGACAGGGGGCACAGATACGCAGTATTTT. Translation: CASSPPLQTGGTDTQYF.

This clone came up a few times. The J gene is TRBJ2-7, the V gene TRBV10-2; the D gene is possibly TRBD2 (5 bases). The ends were cut back, 3 bases at V and 6 bases at J, with 9 bases in the middle. The CDR3 has 12 amino acids. Germline V gene data show CDR1 as WSHSY and CDR2 as SAAADI. The CDR3 here is CASSDSAGEQYF. CDR3 DNA sequence: TGCGCCAGCAGTGACTCGGCGGGCGAGCAGTACTTC.

The rearrangement joins TRBV28 to TRBJ2-2; 8 bases are a match to TRBD2. J gave up 6 bases and V 5 bases, and 8 bases lay outside the gene matches. Germline V gene sequence: CDR1 MDHEN, CDR2 SYDVKM. CDR3 size: 15 residues. The CDR3 region is CASSPTSVRAGELFF. The CDR3 DNA reads as TGTGCCAGCAGTCCGACTAGCGTCAGAGCCGGGGAGCTGTTTTTT.

The J gene is TRBJ2-3, the V gene TRBV5-6, with unresolved D. The CDR3 loop spans 14 amino acids. The V gene's germline CDR1 is SGHDT and CDR2 YYEEEE. The V end was cut by 0 bases, the J end by 2 bases, with 7 bases between. As DNA, the CDR3 is TGTGCCAGCAGCTTGGCCTCCTTCACAGATACGCAGTATTTT. Protein product: CASSLASFTDTQYF.

The chain employs TRBV7-7 and TRBJ2-7, with 10 bases lining up with TRBD2. Germline CDR1 reads SSHAT; CDR2 reads FNYEAQ (reference sequence). This CDR3 contains 14 residues. V gave up 2 bases and J gave up 5 bases; unmatched junction bases: 3. Here the CDR3 reads CASSLSLAGDEQYF. CDR3 DNA: TGTGCCAGCAGCTTATCGCTAGCGGGAGACGAGCAGTACTTC. Combining the CDR3 with reference TRBV7-7 and TRBJ2-7 gives the whole variable domain GAGVSQSPRYKVTKRGQDVTLRCDPISSHATLYWYQQALGQGPEFLTYFNYEAQPDKSGLPSDRFSAERPEGSISTLTIQRTEQRDSAMYRCASSLSLAGDEQYFGPGTRLTVT.